This TCR beta chain was found in a study of T cell clonotyping in hematopoietic cell transplantation. Time point here: recipient sample about 28 days before transplant, after cytoreduction. The data were produced by immunoSEQ multiplex PCR, yet TCRdb's version contains in-frame clones alone and is incomplete. The repertoire has more than 20,000 clones, roughly 90% of them found once; the top ten carry 3.5% to 4%. The source was peripheral blood mononuclear cells, collected before stem cell transplant. This receptor was taken from a man between 18 and 35 years old with biphenotypic leukemia. Some clones in this sample may be carry-over from other donors' samples.

CDR3 nucleotides: TGTGCCAGCAGATGGGGGGATACTAACTATGGCTACACCTTC. It codes for CASRWGDTNYGYTF. This rearrangement joins TRBV7-9 to TRBJ1-2; D is perhaps TRBD1 (5 bases). The germline gives CDR1 SEHNR, CDR2 FQNEAQ (reference sequence). V lost 6 bases, J lost 0 bases, and 11 bases lay in between. The CDR3 extends over 14 amino acids.